The 2 T cell receptor beta chains in this list originate from one sample, sequenced in a study of blood T cells in healthy people across ages. Sample-barcoded 5' priming and a J-beta primer mix drove a second PCR of about 6 to 12 cycles. TCRdb called the 5' RACE reads again in MiXCR, with one record for every CDR3 protein. Among more than 650,000 distinct CDR3 sequences, roughly 53% were seen once, and the ten largest hold under 50%. Material: blood. These TCRs come from a man older than 75 in good health.

The rearrangement joins TRBV27 to TRBJ2-4; D is tentatively TRBD1 or TRBD2 (5 bases each). Germline values: CDR1 MNHEY, CDR2 SMNVEV (reference sequence). V lost 5 bases and J 0 bases, leaving 11 bases between the germline ends. This CDR3 has 15 residues. CDR3: CASSRGTVAKNIQYF. As DNA, the CDR3 is TGTGCCAGCAGTAGAGGGACGGTAGCCAAAAACATTCAGTACTTC.

The V and J genes are TRBV29-1 and TRBJ1-1, with D possibly being TRBD1 (6 bases). The germline CDR1 and CDR2 sequences are SQVTM and ANQGSEA. V shed 7 bases and J shed 0 bases, with 18 bases lying between them. The CDR3 is made up of 15 amino acids. The CDR3 DNA reads as TGCAGCGGGGGGCGCGGGACCGCCTTGAACACTGAAGCTTTCTTT. Translation: CSGGRGTALNTEAFF.